The source of this T cell receptor (beta chain) is a study of Graves' ophthalmopathy and Graves' hyperthyroidism. General observations from the study: Blood samples also showed most expanded thyroid clonotypes exceeding 0.001 frequency.

The authors amplified TCR beta CDR3 regions, and they did so from RNA transcripts for repertoire sequencing. Second-round multiplex PCR came after a first-round RT-PCR that employed HTBI primers. TCRdb re-called the multiplex PCR reads with MiXCR, one entry per CDR3 protein. The data contain roughly 220,000 distinct CDR3 sequences, 45% of them singletons. Worth noting for this clonotype: Antigen unknown.

Ophthalmopathy donors' eye disease showed moderate-to-severe activity, CAS of at least 3, NOSPECS of at least 4 and duration under 3 months. In this cohort, patients with other autoimmune diseases, uncontrolled infections, pregnancy or lactation were excluded. Clinical symptoms, serum thyroxine, TRAb, thyroid ultrasound and orbital computed tomography determined diagnosis. Germline V gene data show CDR1 as SGHTS and CDR2 as YDEGEE. The V and J ends lost 4 bases and 2 bases, in that order; junction bases with no gene match: 4. This CDR3 comprises 14 residues. This sequence originates from an adult man with Graves' ophthalmopathy. The source material was peripheral blood. The V and J genes are TRBV5-8 and TRBJ2-5; 8 bases match TRBD2. This chain's CDR3 is CASSKLAGQETQYF. The CDR3 DNA reads as TGTGCCAGCAGCAAATTAGCGGGACAAGAGACCCAGTACTTC.